The 17 T cell receptor beta chains below come from one sample, sequenced in a study of OX40 agonist ivuxolimab in advanced cancers. TCRdb keeps only in-frame clones here, not all; method: immunoSEQ multiplex PCR. Of some 58,000 clones listed, roughly nine tenths are singletons. The source material was CD4+ or CD8+ T cells sorted from blood, sampled in a trial of the OX40 agonist ivuxolimab. The receptors were sampled from an adult with an advanced solid tumor such as melanoma, head and neck, liver or kidney cancer.

This clone is a singleton in its sample. The DNA for the CDR3 is TGTGCCAGCAGCTACGGACCAGGGCAGTATTTT. Translating it yields CASSYGPGQYF. The chain has TRBV5-8 and TRBJ2-3; no clear D gene. There are 11 residues in the CDR3. Trimming removed 3 bases at V and 11 bases at J, with 10 bases between. In germline, CDR1 is SGHTS, CDR2 YDEGEE.

This chain connects TRBV10-1 to TRBJ2-5; maybe TRBD1 (6 bases). This CDR3 is 15 amino acids long. Trimming removed 0 bases at V and 5 bases at J, with 13 bases between. Germline assignment: CDR1 WNHNN and CDR2 SYGVQD (reference sequence). The CDR3 DNA reads as TGCGCCAGCAGTGAGTCTTTGGGGGCCGGGGAGACCCAGTACTTC. Translating gives CASSESLGAGETQYF.

V usage is TRBV19 and J usage is TRBJ2-1; D might be TRBD1 (6 bases). V was clipped by 6 bases and J by 9 bases, with 18 bases between them. Germline-derived CDR1 and CDR2 are LNHDA and SQIVND (reference sequence). The CDR3 extends over 14 amino acids. The CDR3 DNA sequence: TGTGCCAGTAGACCCAGGGGCGCGGTGGGTGAGCAGTTCTTC. It yields the protein CASRPRGAVGEQFF.

The chain carries TRBV20-1 and TRBJ1-1, with D uncertain. The germline V and J ends were trimmed by 4 bases and 6 bases, with 9 bases remaining between them. This CDR3 spans 11 amino acids. Per the germline V gene, CDR1 is DFQATT and CDR2 is SNEGSKA (reference sequence). The CDR3 bases are TGCAGTGCTAACATCCAGTCTGAAGCTTTCTTT. It specifies CSANIQSEAFF.

The chain combines TRBV12-5 with TRBJ2-3; no reliable D call. This CDR3 has 16 residues. Germline assignment: CDR1 LGHNT and CDR2 FRNRAP. V dropped 1 base and J dropped 0 bases, with 11 bases sitting between them. CDR3 nucleotide sequence: TGTGCTAGTGGTTTGGGGGTTATTACTAGCACAGATACGCAGTATTTT. Amino acids: CASGLGVITSTDTQYF.

This clone was counted a single time. This chain links TRBV9 with TRBJ2-2, with 10 bases fitting TRBD2. The CDR3 runs 16 residues. V lost 4 bases and J lost 2; bases outside the gene matches: 5. Germline CDR1 and CDR2: SGDLS and YYNGEE. CDR3 in amino acids: CASSPRTSGNTGELFF. The DNA of the CDR3 is TGTGCCAGCAGCCCCCGGACTAGCGGAAACACCGGGGAGCTGTTTTTT. Using reference TRBV9 and TRBJ2-2 for the parts outside the CDR3, the full variable domain is DSGVTQTPKHLITATGQRVTLRCSPRSGDLSVYWYQQSLDQGLQFLIQYYNGEERAKGNILERFSAQQFPDLHSELNLSSLELGDSALYFCASSPRTSGNTGELFFGEGSRLTVL.

The chain combines TRBV30 with TRBJ2-1; D remains ambiguous. The length of the CDR3 is 13 residues. Per the germline V gene, CDR1 is GTSNPN and CDR2 is SVGIG (reference sequence). Trimming left V 0 bases short and J 7 bases short, with 10 bases between. CDR3 region: CAWSVFFGNEQFF. CDR3 DNA: TGTGCCTGGAGTGTATTCTTTGGAAATGAGCAGTTCTTC.

This chain connects TRBV18 to TRBJ1-4; weak D call: TRBD1 (5 bases). Trimming took 1 base from V and 7 from J, leaving 19 bases between them. CDR1 is KGHSH and CDR2 is LQKENI in the germline V gene. This CDR3 contains 17 residues. The CDR3 DNA follows: TGTGCCAGCTCACCACAGGGACCCCAACGCTTAGGTGAAAAACTGTTTTTT. This sequence encodes CASSPQGPQRLGEKLFF. The full variable domain, completed using reference TRBV18 and TRBJ1-4, is NAGVMQNPRHLVRRRGQEARLRCSPMKGHSHVYWYRQLPEEGLKFMVYLQKENIIDESGMPKERFSAEFPKEGPSILRIQQVVRGDSAAYFCASSPQGPQRLGEKLFFGSGTQLSVL.

The chain employs TRBV2 and TRBJ2-7; TRBD2 is a possible D gene (5 bases). Germline CDR1 SNHLY, CDR2 FYNNEI. This CDR3 has 14 residues. V gave up 6 bases and J gave up 3 bases, with 15 bases separating them. As DNA, the CDR3 is TGTGCCAGCAGCCGATCCCTGGACTTCTACGAGCAGTACTTC. Protein product: CASSRSLDFYEQYF. The whole variable domain, remainder taken from reference TRBV2 and TRBJ2-7, is EPEVTQTPSHQVTQMGQEVILRCVPISNHLYFYWYRQILGQKVEFLVSFYNNEISEKSEIFDDQFSVERPDGSNFTLKIRSTKLEDSAMYFCASSRSLDFYEQYFGPGTRLTVT.

The chain links TRBV7-2 to TRBJ2-3, with D unresolved. This CDR3 region has 11 residues. Germline CDR1 reads SGHTA; CDR2 reads FQGNSA. Trimming cost V 5 bases and J 8 bases, with 8 bases left between them. The CDR3 DNA sequence: TGTGCCAGCAGCCAGATTACTACGCAGTATTTT. Translating it yields CASSQITTQYF. The whole variable domain, remainder taken from reference TRBV7-2 and TRBJ2-3, is GAGVSQSPSNKVTEKGKDVELRCDPISGHTALYWYRQSLGQGLEFLIYFQGNSAPDKSGLPSDRFSAERTGGSVSTLTIQRTQQEDSAVYLCASSQITTQYFGPGTRLTVL.

The genes are TRBV5-1 and TRBJ1-1, with a possible D match to TRBD1 (6 bases). CDR3 length: 17 residues. Trimming took 0 bases from V and 2 from J, leaving 17 bases between them. The germline V gene has CDR1 SGHRS and CDR2 YFSETQ. CDR3 sequence (DNA): TGCGCCAGCAGCTTGGACAACCAGGGAGGGGGAAACACTGAAGCTTTCTTT. Translating gives CASSLDNQGGGNTEAFF.

This clone appeared a single time. V usage is TRBV4-1 and J usage is TRBJ2-1; D gene ambiguous. Per germline, CDR1 MGHRA and CDR2 YSYEKL. This CDR3 is built from 15 residues. Trimming cost V 0 bases and J 8 bases, with 14 bases left between them. The CDR3 protein is CASSQDFNKAHEQFF. The CDR3 bases are TGCGCCAGCAGCCAAGATTTTAATAAAGCTCATGAGCAGTTCTTC.

This chain uses TRBV5-4 with TRBJ2-5; 12 bases align to TRBD2. Germline trimming cut 4 bases from V and 2 bases from J; bases unmatched to any gene: 3. The CDR3 covers 15 residues. Germline loops: CDR1 SGHNT, CDR2 YYREEE (reference sequence). The CDR3 reads CASSTGLAGQETQYF. The CDR3 nucleotides read TGTGCCAGCAGCACCGGACTAGCGGGGCAAGAGACCCAGTACTTC.

The rearrangement joins TRBV4-2 to TRBJ2-3; 7 positions match TRBD2. After removal of 4 bases from V and 0 bases from J, the junction contained 10 bases not matched to a gene. Germline V gene lookup returns CDR1 LGHNA and CDR2 YNFKEQ. CDR3 length equals 17 residues. The DNA of the CDR3 is TGTGCCAGCAGCCGGGGGGGGAGTGGGGCTAGCACAGATACGCAGTATTTT. Its protein product is CASSRGGSGASTDTQYF.

This chain joins TRBV18 and TRBJ1-5; unclear D gene. This CDR3 region has 13 residues. V was clipped by 4 bases and J by 8 bases, with 12 bases between them. The germline CDR1 and CDR2 sequences are KGHSH and LQKENI. The CDR3 sequence is CASSQGVGEPQHF. The CDR3 coding sequence is TGTGCCAGCTCACAGGGAGTCGGGGAGCCCCAGCATTTT. Variable domain in full (rest from reference TRBV18 and TRBJ1-5): NAGVMQNPRHLVRRRGQEARLRCSPMKGHSHVYWYRQLPEEGLKFMVYLQKENIIDESGMPKERFSAEFPKEGPSILRIQQVVRGDSAAYFCASSQGVGEPQHFGDGTRLSIL.

The V gene is TRBV30, the J gene TRBJ2-2; the D gene is possibly TRBD2 (7 bases). Germline CDR1 reads GTSNPN; CDR2 reads SVGIG (reference sequence). The length of the CDR3 is 14 residues. The V end lost 5 bases, the J end lost 0 bases, and 10 bases lay between the germline ends. The CDR3 is CAWGGGANTGELFF. CDR3 DNA sequence: TGTGCCTGGGGAGGGGGGGCGAACACCGGGGAGCTGTTTTTT.

This chain links TRBV9 with TRBJ2-3, with unresolved D. CDR1 SGDLS and CDR2 YYNGEE come from the germline V gene. V was trimmed by 3 bases and J by 4 bases, leaving 9 bases between them. This CDR3 is built from 13 residues. CDR3 in amino acids: CASSGRISDTQYF. The CDR3 bases are TGTGCCAGCAGCGGCAGGATTTCAGATACGCAGTATTTT.